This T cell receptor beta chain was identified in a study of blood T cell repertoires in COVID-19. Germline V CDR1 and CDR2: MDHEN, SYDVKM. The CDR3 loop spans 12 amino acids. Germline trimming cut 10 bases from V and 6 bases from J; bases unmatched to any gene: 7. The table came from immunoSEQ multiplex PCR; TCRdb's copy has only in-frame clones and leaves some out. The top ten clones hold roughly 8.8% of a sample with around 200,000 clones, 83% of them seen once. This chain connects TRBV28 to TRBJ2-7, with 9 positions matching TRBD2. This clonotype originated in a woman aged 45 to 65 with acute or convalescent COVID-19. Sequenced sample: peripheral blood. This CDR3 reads CATRRRGGEQYF. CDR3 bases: TGTGCCACCAGGCGGCGGGGGGGCGAGCAGTACTTC. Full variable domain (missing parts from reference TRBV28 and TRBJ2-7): DVKVTQSSRYLVKRTGEKVFLECVQDMDHENMFWYRQDPGLGLRLIYFSYDVKMKEKGDIPEGYSVSREKKERFSLILESASTNQTSMYLCATRRRGGEQYFGPGTRLTVT.